This T cell receptor (beta chain) is from a study of T cell responses to AZD1222 COVID-19 vaccine. The CDR3 contains 15 residues. V lost 1 base to trimming and J lost 0 bases, with 7 bases between them. CDR1 is SGHTA and CDR2 is FQGNSA in the germline V gene. Using immunoSEQ multiplex PCR, the repertoire was profiled, and TCRdb retains in-frame clones only, with some absent. This sample carries 25,000 to 35,000 clones, 78% of them seen once, and the ten largest clones take 4.5% to 7%. The receptor was isolated from an adult in good health. The chain couples TRBV7-2 to TRBJ1-5; D unresolved. The source was peripheral blood, collected on day 0 of AZD1222 vaccination. The chain's CDR3 is CASSLEGYSNQPQHF. DNA for the CDR3: TGTGCCAGCAGCTTAGAGGGCTATAGCAATCAGCCCCAGCATTTT.